The rows below give T cell receptor beta chains drawn from one sample of a study of PD-1 blockade in classical Hodgkin lymphoma. The data were produced by immunoSEQ multiplex PCR, yet TCRdb's version contains in-frame clones alone and is incomplete. The data show around 25,000 clones, around 86% seen once. The sample consisted of CD4+ T cells from blood, taken before the fourth cycle of nivolumab. Receptors originate from a human donor with classical Hodgkin lymphoma. Both conserved end residues are part of each CDR3. D genes are given only for firm matches. Clone size is stated in some rows and not others, as once, few, many or a class when expanded.

abundance	v_gene	d_gene	j_gene	CDR3aa	CDR3nt
-	TRBV7-2	-	TRBJ1-1	CASSLGWTEAFF	TGTGCCAGCAGCTTAGGGTGGACTGAAGCTTTCTTT
-	TRBV4-2	-	TRBJ1-1	CASSQDSIWAGAFF	TGTGCCAGCAGCCAAGACTCAATTTGGGCTGGGGCTTTCTTT
-	TRBV30	-	TRBJ1-2	CAWSDTGDRYGYTF	TGTGCCTGGAGTGATACGGGGGACCGATATGGCTACACCTTC
-	TRBV10-3	-	TRBJ1-1	CAISDPRGDTEAFF	TGTGCCATCAGTGACCCCAGAGGGGACACTGAAGCTTTCTTT
-	TRBV7-8	-	TRBJ1-1	CASSFTEGGTEAFF	TGTGCCAGCAGCTTTACGGAGGGGGGGACTGAAGCTTTCTTT
-	TRBV10-3	-	TRBJ2-3	CAISDPSQSDTQYF	TGTGCCATCAGTGACCCTTCCCAGAGCGATACGCAGTATTTT
-	TRBV19	-	TRBJ1-1	CASSIAAMNTEAFF	TGTGCCAGTAGTATTGCGGCAATGAACACTGAAGCTTTCTTT
-	TRBV11-2	-	TRBJ1-2	CASSFGQGANYGYTF	TGTGCCAGCAGCTTCGGGCAGGGTGCTAACTATGGCTACACCTTC
-	TRBV28	-	TRBJ2-4	CASRRMAKNIQYF	TGTGCCAGCAGGAGGATGGCCAAAAACATTCAGTACTTC
-	TRBV5-1	-	TRBJ1-6	CASSLAGRGSPLHF	TGCGCCAGCAGCTTGGCAGGGCGAGGGTCACCCCTCCACTTT
-	TRBV9	-	TRBJ1-1	CASSVGRGNMNTEAFF	TGTGCCAGCAGCGTGGGGAGGGGGAACATGAACACTGAAGCTTTCTTT
once	TRBV28	TRBD1	TRBJ2-7	CASSSYYLDRGGTYEQYF	TGTGCCAGCAGTTCCTACTACCTAGACAGGGGGGGCACCTACGAGCAGTACTTC
-	TRBV18	-	TRBJ1-2	CASSLQDSFNYGYTF	TGTGCCAGCTCACTACAGGACAGCTTCAACTATGGCTACACCTTC
-	TRBV19	-	TRBJ2-3	CASSTQADTQYF	TGTGCCAGTAGTACCCAAGCAGATACGCAGTATTTT
-	TRBV6-5	TRBD1	TRBJ1-6	CASSSTDRDSPLHF	TGTGCCAGCAGCTCAACAGACAGGGATTCACCCCTCCACTTT
-	TRBV28	TRBD1	TRBJ2-5	CASSPGQGKETQYF	TGTGCCAGCAGTCCGGGACAGGGGAAAGAGACCCAGTACTTC
-	TRBV7-2	TRBD2	TRBJ2-7	CASSLGLAGVREQYF	TGTGCCAGCAGCTTAGGACTAGCGGGGGTCCGCGAGCAGTACTTC
-	TRBV27	-	TRBJ2-2	CASSFLPDTGELFF	TGTGCCAGCAGTTTTCTACCCGACACCGGGGAGCTGTTTTTT
-	TRBV28	TRBD1	TRBJ1-5	CASSSLRGRGPRGNQPQHF	TGTGCCAGCAGTTCCCTCAGGGGGAGGGGCCCCCGGGGAAATCAGCCCCAGCATTTT
few	TRBV5-1	-	TRBJ1-1	CASSTTDRRGTEAFF	TGCGCCAGCAGCACAACCGACAGGAGGGGCACTGAAGCTTTCTTT
-	TRBV6-5	-	TRBJ1-3	CASRSGDGNTIYF	TGTGCCAGCAGGTCAGGGGATGGAAACACCATATATTTT
few	TRBV7-8	-	TRBJ1-6	CASSTRPQGSNSPLHF	TGTGCCAGCAGCACACGTCCTCAGGGGAGCAATTCACCCCTCCACTTT
-	TRBV19	-	TRBJ1-5	CASTLAQTNQPQHF	TGTGCCAGTACGTTGGCACAGACCAATCAGCCCCAGCATTTT
-	TRBV7-8	-	TRBJ1-1	CASSLQGNTEAFF	TGTGCCAGCAGCCTACAGGGGAACACTGAAGCTTTCTTT
few	TRBV7-2	TRBD2	TRBJ2-3	CASSPSGGITDTQYF	TGTGCCAGCAGCCCTAGCGGGGGTATCACAGATACGCAGTATTTT
-	TRBV12-5	-	TRBJ1-2	CASGLEQLYGYTF	TGTGCTAGTGGTTTGGAACAGCTCTATGGCTACACCTTC
few	TRBV4-2	TRBD1	TRBJ1-5	CASSQDRLNQPQHF	TGTGCCAGCAGCCAGGACAGGCTAAATCAGCCCCAGCATTTT
-	TRBV27	-	TRBJ2-4	CASSSNGDNIQYF	TGTGCCAGCAGTTCTAACGGGGATAACATTCAGTACTTC
-	TRBV5-1	-	TRBJ2-3	CASSLGGSTDTQYF	TGCGCCAGCAGCTTGGGGGGGAGCACAGATACGCAGTATTTT
-	TRBV2	TRBD1	TRBJ2-2	CASRARQGATGELFF	TGTGCCAGCAGGGCTAGACAGGGGGCCACCGGGGAGCTGTTTTTT
-	TRBV5-1	TRBD1	TRBJ1-2	CASSPGTGGVYGYTF	TGCGCCAGCAGCCCGGGGACAGGGGGCGTCTATGGCTACACCTTC
-	TRBV2	TRBD2	TRBJ2-5	CASSDGASGVWETQYF	TGTGCCAGCAGTGATGGGGCTAGCGGGGTTTGGGAGACCCAGTACTTC
-	TRBV5-5	TRBD1	TRBJ2-7	CASSFQGAYEQYF	TGTGCCAGCAGCTTTCAGGGGGCCTACGAGCAGTACTTC
-	TRBV27	TRBD1	TRBJ2-3	CASSLSPGQRTDTQYF	TGTGCCAGCAGTCTAAGCCCGGGACAGCGCACAGATACGCAGTATTTT
-	TRBV11-1	-	TRBJ1-6	CASSTQGAGLNSPLHF	TGTGCCAGCAGCACCCAAGGGGCCGGATTAAATTCACCCCTCCACTTT
-	TRBV27	-	TRBJ1-5	CASRRQPFNQPQHF	TGTGCCAGCCGACGACAGCCTTTCAATCAGCCCCAGCATTTT
-	TRBV21-1	-	TRBJ2-2	CASSKGAVGCSTGELFF	TGTGCCAGCAGCAAAGGGGCAGTGGGGTGTAGCACCGGGGAGCTGTTTTTT
few	TRBV10-3	-	TRBJ1-2	CAISVAGNYGYTF	TGTGCCATCAGTGTGGCGGGTAACTATGGCTACACCTTC
-	TRBV5-1	-	TRBJ2-5	CASSGRDGETQYF	TGCGCCAGCAGCGGCAGGGACGGAGAGACCCAGTACTTC
once	TRBV25-1	-	TRBJ1-3	CASSESLGAGNTIYF	TGTGCCAGCAGTGAATCTCTAGGAGCTGGAAACACCATATATTTT
-	TRBV11-2	-	TRBJ2-4	CASSLEAQAKNIQYF	TGTGCCAGCAGCTTAGAAGCACAGGCCAAAAACATTCAGTACTTC
-	TRBV7-9	TRBD1	TRBJ2-3	CASSTGTASTDTQYF	TGTGCCAGCAGTACCGGGACAGCTAGCACAGATACGCAGTATTTT
-	TRBV11-1	-	TRBJ2-6	CASSSAGSYSGANVLTF	TGTGCCAGCAGCTCCGCCGGGTCTTACTCTGGGGCCAACGTCCTGACTTTC
-	TRBV29-1	-	TRBJ2-2	CSVGKGGDLAGELFF	TGCAGCGTTGGCAAGGGGGGTGATTTGGCCGGGGAGCTGTTTTTT
once	TRBV18	TRBD1	TRBJ1-1	CASSKEVDRRTEAFF	TGTGCCAGCTCAAAAGAAGTGGACAGGAGGACTGAAGCTTTCTTT
once	TRBV5-4	TRBD1	TRBJ1-1	CASSLARGRVNTEAFF	TGTGCCAGCAGCTTGGCCAGGGGGCGGGTGAACACTGAAGCTTTCTTT
once	TRBV9	-	TRBJ1-2	CASSVGTFGGYTF	TGTGCCAGCAGCGTAGGCACATTTGGGGGCTACACCTTC
few	TRBV7-3	TRBD1	TRBJ1-1	CASSSRQGAEAFF	TGTGCCAGCAGCTCTCGACAGGGGGCTGAAGCTTTCTTT